The clone carrying this T cell receptor (beta chain) appeared many times. Its specificity is not known. These data belong to a study of Graves' ophthalmopathy and Graves' hyperthyroidism. Stable hyperthyroidism meant no ophthalmopathy within 18 months of follow-up. Scientists amplified the TCR beta CDR3 regions from RNA transcripts. HTBI primers were used in a first-round RT-PCR, which preceded a second-round multiplex PCR. TCRdb redid the calling of the multiplex PCR reads with MiXCR, one entry per CDR3 protein. This sample yields just over 600,000 distinct CDR3 sequences, of which roughly 20% are seen a single time; roughly 6.9% belongs to the top ten. General study findings and limits: With about 71% sensitivity and more than 72% specificity, the model predicted ophthalmopathy progression.

This CDR3 has 15 residues. Unmatched junction bases numbered 6, after V lost 5 bases and J lost 5 bases. Germline V gene sequence: CDR1 KGHDR, CDR2 SFDVKD. The TCR comes from a woman younger than 35 with stable Graves' hyperthyroidism. Some clones in this sample may be carry-over from other donors' samples. The sample was peripheral blood. The chain uses TRBV24-1 and TRBJ2-2, with 8 bases lining up with TRBD1. The CDR3 protein is CATSAAGGLTGELFF. DNA for the CDR3: TGTGCCACCAGTGCCGCAGGGGGCCTGACCGGGGAGCTGTTTTTT.